These 12 T cell receptor beta chains originate from one sample sequenced in a study of T cells in Graves' hyperthyroidism and ophthalmopathy. The CDR3 regions of TCR beta were amplified from RNA transcripts. The TCR CDR3 was amplified in a first-round RT-PCR using the HTBI primer set. TCRdb passed the multiplex PCR reads through MiXCR, listing each CDR3 protein once. The sample contains approximately 700,000 distinct CDR3 sequences, around 15% of which appear only once. Sequences were obtained from blood. The receptors shown here come from a man in his late teens or twenties with Graves' hyperthyroidism.

The chain links TRBV19 to TRBJ2-4; TRBD2 aligns across 9 bases. This CDR3 comprises 19 residues. Trimming removed 4 bases from V and 0 bases from J; junction bases left unmatched: 13. The germline V gene has CDR1 LNHDA and CDR2 SQIVND (reference sequence). The CDR3 DNA is TGTGCCAGTAGTAGCGGGTCTAGCGGGACAACTTTAGCCAAAAACATTCAGTACTTC. Translation gives CASSSGSSGTTLAKNIQYF. Full variable domain (outside the CDR3, taken from reference TRBV19 and TRBJ2-4): DGGITQSPKYLFRKEGQNVTLSCEQNLNHDAMYWYRQDPGQGLRLIYYSQIVNDFQKGDIAEGYSVSREKKESFPLTVTSAQKNPTAFYLCASSSGSSGTTLAKNIQYFGAGTRLSVL.

This clonotype was recorded many times. The rearrangement joins TRBV11-2 to TRBJ2-7; 12 nucleotides line up with TRBD2. Germline CDR1 is SGHAT and CDR2 is FQNNGV. The CDR3 spans 15 residues. The trim removed 2 bases at V and 6 bases at J, leaving 5 bases unmatched. CDR3 DNA sequence: TGTGCCAGCAGCTTATTTCCGGGACTAGCGGGCGAGCAGTACTTC. Its protein product is CASSLFPGLAGEQYF.

This clonotype was detected only a few times. The genes are TRBV6-5 and TRBJ2-4; TRBD1 might be the D (6 bases). V lost 5 bases to trimming and J lost 12 bases, with 17 bases between them. The germline gives CDR1 MNHEY, CDR2 SVGAGI. This CDR3 region has 13 residues. The CDR3 region is CASSIPPGVTQYF. DNA of the CDR3: TGTGCCAGCAGTATACCCCCAGGGGTCACTCAGTACTTC.

In nucleotides, the CDR3 is TGCGCCAGCAGCCAGACGGTGGGACAGCTAGAGACCCAGTACTTC. Its protein is CASSQTVGQLETQYF. The genes are TRBV4-1 and TRBJ2-5; 7 bases fit TRBD1. There are 15 residues in the CDR3. Trimming removed 3 bases from V and 4 bases from J; junction bases left unmatched: 8. Germline V gene data show CDR1 as MGHRA and CDR2 as YSYEKL.

The chain joins TRBV20-1 to TRBJ1-5, with D perhaps matching TRBD1 (5 bases). The CDR3 covers 14 residues. In germline, CDR1 is DFQATT, CDR2 SNEGSKA (reference sequence). With 2 bases removed from V and 4 bases from J, the gap between germline ends came to 12 bases. The CDR3, as DNA: TGCAGTGCTAGAAGGGGTGTTTGGAATCAGCCCCAGCATTTT. This gives the protein CSARRGVWNQPQHF.

This clonotype was detected many times. V is TRBV28 and J is TRBJ2-7; 9 bases line up with TRBD1. V shed 6 bases and J 4 bases; nucleotides not matched to a gene: 7. The CDR3 runs to 14 residues. In germline, CDR1 is MDHEN, CDR2 SYDVKM. CDR3 region: CASSTGTGFYEQYF. As DNA, the CDR3 is TGTGCCAGCAGCACCGGGACAGGGTTTTACGAGCAGTACTTC.

The rearrangement joins TRBV25-1 to TRBJ2-5; TRBD1 is a possible D gene (6 bases). Germline values: CDR1 MGHDK, CDR2 SYGVNS. Trimming cost V 6 bases and J 2 bases, with 13 bases left between them. This CDR3 is 14 amino acids long. CDR3 coding DNA: TGTGCCAGCAGCCGATGGGGGCAGCAAGAGACCCAGTACTTC. This encodes CASSRWGQQETQYF.

This clonotype was counted between two and nine times. The rearrangement links TRBV2 to TRBJ2-3, with unresolved D. In germline, CDR1 is SNHLY, CDR2 FYNNEI. V was cut by 2 bases and J by 1 base, with 7 bases left in between. The CDR3 loop spans 14 amino acids. CDR3 region: CASSEWVGTDTQYF. The CDR3 DNA reads TGTGCCAGCAGTGAATGGGTTGGCACAGATACGCAGTATTTT.

The chain employs TRBV18 and TRBJ1-1; 7 nucleotides agree with TRBD1. This CDR3 comprises 15 residues. The germline V gene encodes CDR1 KGHSH and CDR2 LQKENI. Trimming at V came to 3 bases and at J to 4 bases, leaving 8 bases not matched to a gene. CDR3 coding DNA: TGTGCCAGCTCACCGGCGGGACAGTTGGGCACTGAAGCTTTCTTT. Translated, it gives CASSPAGQLGTEAFF.

This clonotype has a count of ten or more. The chain is built from TRBV20-1 and TRBJ2-7, with unresolved D. With 4 bases removed from V and 5 bases from J, the gap between germline ends came to 12 bases. Germline lookup yields CDR1 DFQATT and CDR2 SNEGSKA (reference sequence). The CDR3 covers 12 residues. CDR3 sequence: CSATTVRDEQYF. The CDR3 DNA reads TGCAGTGCTACGACCGTGAGAGACGAGCAGTACTTC.

J is TRBJ2-7 and V is TRBV7-6; TRBD1 agrees at 8 bases. V trimming: 5 bases; J trimming: 6 bases; junction bases outside the gene matches: 12. Germline CDR1 reads SGHVS; CDR2 reads FNYEAQ. This CDR3 spans 15 amino acids. The CDR3 DNA reads as TGTGCCAGCAGCGGAGGTGGTCAGGGGGCTGGCGAGCAGTACTTC. This sequence encodes CASSGGGQGAGEQYF.

This chain uses TRBV5-1 with TRBJ2-3; the match to TRBD2 covers 7 bases. J gave up 0 bases and V 4 bases, and 5 bases lay outside the gene matches. The CDR3 covers 15 residues. The germline gives CDR1 SGHRS, CDR2 YFSETQ. The CDR3 DNA reads TGCGCCAGCAGCCGCCGAGCGGGAAGCACAGATACGCAGTATTTT. This sequence encodes CASSRRAGSTDTQYF.